The 13 T cell receptor beta chains below were found in one sample sequenced in a study of control samples from healthy donors and cancer patients (dated by TCRdb to the early 2020s). The library was produced with the immunoSEQ multiplex PCR assay. Imported from immuneACCESS, the table was reduced by TCRdb to in-frame sequences with V and J called. These copies leave out some clones; in studies compared against another copy, an unresolved V gene accounts for under half, and the cause of the remainder is not known. This sample comprises about 70,000 clones, around 87% of them detected only once. The ten largest clones capture under 3% of the sample. Sequenced input: PBMCs. The receptor source for this set is a woman between 45 and 65 years old with head and neck cancer.

This clone has only one observation. Other nucleotide sequences in the sample specify the same CDR3. The rearrangement uses TRBV30 and TRBJ1-6, with D unclear. V lost 1 base, J lost 7 bases, and 8 bases lay in between. The CDR3 runs to 13 residues. CDR1 and CDR2 from the germline V gene are GTSNPN and SVGIG (reference sequence). CDR3 sequence reads: CAWSAYYNSPLHF. The CDR3 nucleotides read TGTGCCTGGAGTGCTTACTACAATTCACCCCTCCACTTT.

The rearrangement joins TRBV7-8 to TRBJ2-1; D might be TRBD1 or TRBD2, each matching 5 bases. Germline V gene lookup returns CDR1 SGHVS and CDR2 FQNEAQ. The CDR3 length is 17 residues. V was pared by 5 bases and J by 3 bases, with 20 bases between. The CDR3 DNA sequence: TGTGCCAGCAGCGAAGGGCGGGCAGGGCTTGTCTACAATGAGCAGTTCTTC. It yields the protein CASSEGRAGLVYNEQFF.

The V and J genes are TRBV5-1 and TRBJ2-2; tentatively, D is TRBD1 or TRBD2 (7 bases each). The germline CDR1 and CDR2 sequences are SGHRS and YFSETQ. The V gene lost 3 bases and the J gene lost 5 bases, with 11 bases spanning the gap. CDR3 size: 14 residues. The CDR3 spells CASSWQGGTGELFF. The CDR3 bases are TGCGCCAGCAGCTGGCAGGGGGGGACCGGGGAGCTGTTTTTT.

V gene TRBV5-1 combines with J gene TRBJ2-7; 8 bases fit TRBD2. The CDR3 has 16 amino acids. Trimming removed 4 bases from V and 2 bases from J; junction bases left unmatched: 11. Germline assignment: CDR1 SGHRS and CDR2 YFSETQ. The CDR3 loop is CASSPGGTRGTYEQYF. The CDR3 nucleotides read TGCGCCAGCAGCCCGGGGGGGACGCGCGGAACCTACGAGCAGTACTTC. The variable domain in full, completed from reference TRBV5-1 and TRBJ2-7, reads KAGVTQTPRYLIKTRGQQVTLSCSPISGHRSVSWYQQTPGQGLQFLFEYFSETQRNKGNFPGRFSGRQFSNSRSEMNVSTLELGDSALYLCASSPGGTRGTYEQYFGPGTRLTVT.

This rearrangement joins TRBV27 to TRBJ2-2, with D maybe TRBD1 (6 bases). V was shortened by 1 base and J by 8 bases, with 20 bases between the two germline ends. Germline CDR1 is MNHEY and CDR2 is SMNVEV (reference sequence). This CDR3 has 17 amino acids. The CDR3, as DNA: TGTGCCAGCAGTTTATTTCCCGCGCAGGGGCGGTTGGGGGAGCTGTTTTTT. It codes for CASSLFPAQGRLGELFF.

This rearrangement joins TRBV12-5 to TRBJ2-3; D tentatively fits TRBD1 or TRBD2 (5 bases each). V was cut by 9 bases and J by 7 bases, with 20 bases left in between. The CDR3 covers 14 residues. CDR1 and CDR2 (germline): LGHNT, FRNRAP. In DNA, the CDR3 is TGTGCTAGACACCCCACCACGGGACGACATACGCAGTATTTT. This sequence encodes CARHPTTGRHTQYF. Filled out from reference TRBV12-5 and TRBJ2-3, the complete variable domain reads DARVTQTPRHKVTEMGQEVTMRCQPILGHNTVFWYRQTMMQGLELLAYFRNRAPLDDSGMPKDRFSAEMPDATLATLKIQPSEPRDSAVYFCARHPTTGRHTQYFGPGTRLTVL.

The CDR3 DNA is TGTGCCACCAGTGGGGACGGGGTCAGCTACACCTTC. Amino acid sequence: CATSGDGVSYTF. The V gene is TRBV24-1, the J gene TRBJ1-2, with TRBD1 as a possible D gene (5 bases). The germline CDR1 and CDR2 sequences are KGHDR and SFDVKD. The V end lost 5 bases, the J end lost 9 bases, and 12 bases lay between the germline ends. This CDR3 spans 12 amino acids.

The rearrangement uses TRBV5-4 and TRBJ2-2, with D perhaps matching TRBD1 (6 bases). CDR1 and CDR2 from the germline V gene are SGHNT and YYREEE (reference sequence). Trimming shortened V by 4 bases and J by 2 bases, and 12 bases separated the two germline ends. This CDR3 has 15 amino acids. DNA for the CDR3: TGTGCCAGCAGCGGAGACAGGTTTAACACCGGGGAGCTGTTTTTT. Residues: CASSGDRFNTGELFF.

The chain links TRBV9 to TRBJ2-2, with D unclear. Per the germline V gene, CDR1 is SGDLS and CDR2 is YYNGEE. The CDR3 loop spans 15 amino acids. The ends were cut back, 0 bases at V and 2 bases at J, with 8 bases in the middle. In nucleotides, the CDR3 is TGTGCCAGCAGCGTAGGAGGATTAAACACCGGGGAGCTGTTTTTT. Translation: CASSVGGLNTGELFF.

The chain joins TRBV21-1 to TRBJ1-5; the D call in the table, TRBD1, was not verified against the DNA. TRBV21-1 is listed as a pseudogene. The CDR3 is made up of 19 amino acids. CDR3 amino acids: CASSKLSRGAPYSNQPQHF. In DNA, the CDR3 is TGTGCCAGCAGCAAACTGAGCAGGGGCGCCCCTTATAGCAATCAGCCCCAGCATTTT.

The V gene is TRBV4-1, the J gene TRBJ2-7; weak D call: TRBD2 (6 bases). CDR3 length: 14 residues. Germline values: CDR1 MGHRA, CDR2 YSYEKL. The V end lost 1 base, the J end lost 3 bases, and 10 bases lay between the germline ends. Here the CDR3 DNA reads TGCGCCAGCAGCCAAGGGGGGGAAGGCTACGAGCAGTACTTC. Its translation is CASSQGGEGYEQYF.

V gene TRBV11-2 combines with J gene TRBJ2-1; 9 bases line up with TRBD1. This CDR3 region has 14 residues. Germline values: CDR1 SGHAT, CDR2 FQNNGV. The junction had 7 bases not matched to a gene; V was cut back by 5 bases and J by 8 bases. The DNA for the CDR3 is TGTGCCAGCAGCATGCGGACAGGGGAATATGAGCAGTTCTTC. It yields the protein CASSMRTGEYEQFF.

The chain couples TRBV28 to TRBJ2-3; D may be TRBD2 (5 bases). Germline V gene sequence: CDR1 MDHEN, CDR2 SYDVKM. The CDR3 has 13 amino acids. The V gene lost 4 bases and the J gene lost 9 bases, with 14 bases spanning the gap. CDR3 residues: CASSSHMRATQYF. CDR3 bases: TGTGCCAGCAGTTCGCATATGAGGGCCACGCAGTATTTT.